This record concerns one T cell receptor beta chain sequence. Antigen unknown. This record comes from a study of cytomegalovirus exposure and HLA in healthy donors. As for the study in general: Unique TCR beta sequences numbering 117 million came from 150 million to 200 million T cells in an earlier analysis. Overall study findings and caveats: Rare TCR sequences dominated, though some public TCRs recurred in many donors. The likely explanation for a cluster of highly shared sequence variants was sequencing artifact. TCR beta sequences reportedly predicted most subjects' HLA-A and HLA-B alleles accurately.

From germline, CDR1 is LGHNA and CDR2 YSLEER. The V gene lost 0 bases and the J gene lost 5 bases, with 10 bases spanning the gap. The length of the CDR3 is 14 residues. Researchers ran the PCR with 60 Vbeta and 13 Jbeta primers. Data came from immunoSEQ multiplex PCR; TCRdb stores just in-frame clones and leaves some out. The data hold roughly 170,000 clones, with around four fifths observed a single time. The receptor was isolated from a man aged 30 to 39 in good health and CMV-seronegative. Sequenced: PBMCs. The rearrangement joins TRBV4-3 to TRBJ1-1; a weak D match, TRBD1 (6 bases). The CDR3, as DNA: TGCGCCAGCAGCCAAGATCTGAGGGGGACTGAAGCTTTCTTT. This sequence encodes CASSQDLRGTEAFF.